The 10 T cell receptor beta chains listed next were all sequenced from one sample in a study of molecular identifiers for immune sequencing clone quantification. TCRdb re-called the PCR reads with MiXCR, one entry per CDR3 protein. The profile shows about 330,000 distinct CDR3 sequences, 24% of them singletons. Input material: naive CD8+ T cells from blood, with Jurkat cell RNA spiked in. Noted subset: FACS-sorted CD8+CD4-CCR7+CD45RA+ naive T cells. The source of these receptors is a human donor in good health. Some libraries in this study had Jurkat cell RNA spiked in.

This clonotype was detected a few times. A read error may explain this, as a much larger clone is one base away. The chain links TRBV5-1 to TRBJ2-7, with 7 bases matching TRBD1. CDR1 and CDR2 from the germline V gene are SGHRS and YFSETQ. The CDR3 runs 15 residues. CDR3 nucleotides: TGCGCCAGCAGCCTCGGACAGGCGAGCTCCTACGAGCGGTACTTC. This codes for CASSLGQASSYERYF.

The genes are TRBV5-4 and TRBJ2-3; D gene unclear. The V gene lost 1 base and the J gene lost 1 base, with 10 bases spanning the gap. In germline, CDR1 is SGHNT, CDR2 YYREEE (reference sequence). This CDR3 spans 15 amino acids. The CDR3 region is CASSLTPAGTDTQYF. In nucleotides, the CDR3 is TGTGCCAGCAGCTTGACCCCGGCTGGCACAGATACGCAGTATTTT.

This clonotype was found a few times. The rearrangement uses TRBV6-5 and TRBJ1-1, with 8 bases lining up with TRBD1. This CDR3 has 17 amino acids. Germline V gene lookup returns CDR1 MNHEY and CDR2 SVGAGI. Trimming cost V 2 bases and J 4 bases; bases outside gene matches: 12. The CDR3 nucleotides are TGTGCCAGCAGTTACCTACCCCCTGGACAGGGCGTCACTGAAGCTTTCTTT. This translates into CASSYLPPGQGVTEAFF.

With respect to this clonotype: A much larger clone lies a single base off, so this may be a read error. The J gene is TRBJ1-1, the V gene TRBV27; 7 nucleotides line up with TRBD1. V dropped 6 bases and J dropped 1; count of bases not matched to a gene: 11. Germline V gene lookup returns CDR1 MNHEY and CDR2 SMNVEV (reference sequence). This CDR3 is 16 amino acids long. CDR3 DNA sequence: TGTGCCAGCAGGTGCGGGACAGACTTACGGAACACTGAAGCTTTCTTT. Translation gives CASRCGTDLRNTEAFF.

With regard to this clonotype: Since a much larger clone is just one base distant, this may be a read error. The final CDR3 position lacks the conserved phenylalanine or tryptophan, pointing to a likely read error. V gene TRBV6-5 combines with J gene TRBJ2-2; D gene unclear. V lost 0 bases to trimming and J lost 0 bases, with 8 bases between them. Germline CDR1 MNHEY, CDR2 SVGAGI. The CDR3 extends over 16 amino acids. The CDR3 reads CASSYSLGPNTGELFI. CDR3 coding DNA: TGTGCCAGCAGTTACTCGCTGGGTCCGAACACCGGGGAGCTGTTTATT.

This clonotype has at least ten counts. V is TRBV4-3 and J is TRBJ1-6, with a possible D match to TRBD1 (5 bases). This CDR3 is built from 14 residues. Trimming stripped 3 bases from V and 5 bases from J, with 8 bases between. CDR1 LGHNA and CDR2 YSLEER come from the germline V gene. The CDR3: CASSHRQNNSPLHF. The CDR3 nucleotides read TGCGCCAGCAGCCATAGACAGAATAATTCACCCCTCCACTTT.

The sample holds many counts of this clonotype. The V gene is TRBV28, the J gene TRBJ2-3, with 9 positions matching TRBD2. V dropped 7 bases and J dropped 0; count of bases not matched to a gene: 5. The CDR3 covers 15 residues. Germline V gene data show CDR1 as MDHEN and CDR2 as SYDVKM. The CDR3 DNA follows: TGTGCCAGCACTATAGCGGGAGTTAGCACAGATACGCAGTATTTT. Translating it yields CASTIAGVSTDTQYF. The complete variable domain, with remaining parts taken from reference TRBV28 and TRBJ2-3, reads DVKVTQSSRYLVKRTGEKVFLECVQDMDHENMFWYRQDPGLGLRLIYFSYDVKMKEKGDIPEGYSVSREKKERFSLILESASTNQTSMYLCASTIAGVSTDTQYFGPGTRLTVL.

The sample holds many counts of this clonotype. The chain carries TRBV7-9 and TRBJ2-7; TRBD1 agrees at 7 bases. The CDR3 is 14 residues long. V lost 5 bases, J lost 3 bases, and 7 bases stayed unmatched. CDR1 and CDR2 (germline): SEHNR, FQNEAQ (reference sequence). CDR3 DNA: TGTGCCAGCAGCCGGCTCGACAGGGACTACGAGCAGTACTTC. It yields the protein CASSRLDRDYEQYF.

In its sample, this clonotype was seen many times. This chain's CDR3 is CASSFRTGPLQPQHF. For the CDR3, the DNA is TGTGCCAGCAGCTTCCGGACAGGGCCACTTCAGCCCCAGCATTTT. The V and J genes are TRBV13 and TRBJ1-5, with 8 bases that match TRBD1. V trimming: 3 bases; J trimming: 6 bases; junction bases outside the gene matches: 7. The CDR3 covers 15 residues. Germline CDR1 reads PRHDT; CDR2 reads FYEKMQ (reference sequence).

As DNA, the CDR3 is TGTGCCAGCAGCCAAGAGGGCACTAGCGGGGGCCACACGATTTACAATGAGCAGTTCTTC. Its protein product is CASSQEGTSGGHTIYNEQFF. The V call is TRBV3-1, the J call TRBJ2-1; 11 nucleotides match TRBD2. Germline V gene lookup returns CDR1 LGHDT and CDR2 YNNKEL (reference sequence). This CDR3 has 20 residues. Germline trimming cut 0 bases from V and 4 bases from J; bases unmatched to any gene: 14.